The rows below give T cell receptor beta chains drawn from one sample of a study of blood T cell repertoires in COVID-19. Libraries were prepared by immunoSEQ multiplex PCR; TCRdb keeps only in-frame clonotypes and omits some of them. Of about 55,000 clones in the sample, more than 70% were seen once. The sample consisted of peripheral blood. All receptors come from a human donor in a cohort sampled during active COVID-19. Each CDR3 is given with its conserved first and last residue. A D gene is named only where the DNA matches it firmly. Clone size is stated in some rows and not others, as once, few, many or a class when expanded.

J	V	size	D	DNA	CDR3
TRBJ1-1	TRBV30	NA	NA	TGTGCCTGGAGCCCCAGATCGGGGTTCTCGAACACTGAAGCTTTCTTT	CAWSPRSGFSNTEAFF
TRBJ2-3	TRBV5-1	NA	TRBD1	TGCGCCAGCAGCCCCCGACAGGGGGGAGCCACAGATACGCAGTATTTT	CASSPRQGGATDTQYF
TRBJ1-2	TRBV2	NA	NA	TGTGCCAGCAGAGCCCCGGTTGACTATGGCTACACCTTC	CASRAPVDYGYTF
TRBJ2-7	TRBV6-5	NA	NA	TGTGCCACCATCATCGGATACAGGGACTACGAGCAGTACTTC	CATIIGYRDYEQYF
TRBJ1-1	TRBV10-3	NA	TRBD1	TGTGCCATCAGTTCCCAGGGGGACACTGAAGCTTTCTTT	CAISSQGDTEAFF
TRBJ2-7	TRBV28	NA	TRBD1	TGTGCCAGCAGTTTATTCTCCAGGGGGCGAAATACCTACGAGCAGTACTTC	CASSLFSRGRNTYEQYF
TRBJ1-5	TRBV27	NA	TRBD1	TGTGCCAGCAGTCCACAGGCTTACAGGGGGCTTCAGCCCCAGCATTTT	CASSPQAYRGLQPQHF
TRBJ2-7	TRBV5-1	few	TRBD2	TGCGCCAGCAGCTCCGGGACTAGCTCCTCCCACGAGCAGTACTTC	CASSSGTSSSHEQYF
TRBJ1-2	TRBV3-1/TRBV3-2	once	TRBD1	TGTGCCAGCAGCCAAGAAAGTCGTAAGGACAGGGACGATGGCTACACCTTC	CASSQESRKDRDDGYTF
TRBJ1-5	TRBV27	NA	NA	TGTGCCAGCAGTGGCCCTTCCAATCAGCCCCAGCATTTT	CASSGPSNQPQHF
TRBJ2-7	TRBV23-1	NA	NA	TGCGCCAGCAGTCTCCGGGACACCGCTCTGAAGCAGTACTTC	CASSLRDTALKQYF
TRBJ2-1	TRBV11-1	NA	NA	TGTGCCAGCAGCTTAGTACAGACAGCGCCCGAGCAGTTCTTC	CASSLVQTAPEQFF
TRBJ1-1	TRBV13	NA	TRBD1	TGTGCCAGCAGCTACCGACAGGGCCCCCTCACTGAAGCTTTCTTT	CASSYRQGPLTEAFF
TRBJ1-1	TRBV18	NA	NA	TGTGCCAGCGCCCGCGGGGAGGACACTGAAGCTTTCTTT	CASARGEDTEAFF
TRBJ2-4	TRBV5-1	NA	NA	TGCGCCAGCAGCTTGGCCTCAGGGCCAGCCAAAAACATTCAGTACTTC	CASSLASGPAKNIQYF
TRBJ2-1	TRBV6-5	once	TRBD1	TGTGCCAGCTCCCGGGACAGCGACAACAATGAGCAGTTCTTC	CASSRDSDNNEQFF
TRBJ2-2	TRBV3-1/TRBV3-2	once	NA	TGTGCCAGCAGCGACCGACTAGGCGGTTGGACCGGGGAGCTGTTTTTT	CASSDRLGGWTGELFF
TRBJ1-5	TRBV27	NA	NA	TGTGCCAGCAGTCTAACGGGACTCACCTCCAATCAGCCCCAGCATTTT	CASSLTGLTSNQPQHF
TRBJ1-2	TRBV2	NA	TRBD1	TGTGCCAGTAGGGGGACAGGGGCCAACTATGGCTACACCTTC	CASRGTGANYGYTF
TRBJ1-1	TRBV6-1	once	NA	TGTGCCAGCAGTGAAATTGAGAGGCCGGGAACTGAAGCTTTCTTT	CASSEIERPGTEAFF
TRBJ2-7	TRBV3-1/TRBV3-2	NA	NA	TGTGCCAGCAGCGAAAGCGGAACCTCCTACGAGCAGTACTTC	CASSESGTSYEQYF
TRBJ1-1	TRBV7-8	NA	NA	TGTGCCAGCAGCTTAGAGGTCGGGGGAGCTTTCTTT	CASSLEVGGAFF
TRBJ1-6	TRBV3-1/TRBV3-2	NA	NA	TGTGCCAGCAGCCTGACCCGGGGGGGACCCCTCCACTTT	CASSLTRGGPLHF
TRBJ2-1	TRBV15	NA	TRBD2	TGTGCCACCGGACTAGCGGGAGGCTATGAGCAGTTCTTC	CATGLAGGYEQFF
TRBJ1-4	TRBV11-2	NA	NA	TGTGCCAGCAGCTTAGAAGGGGGAAGACGGGAACTGTTTTTT	CASSLEGGRRELFF
TRBJ1-1	TRBV23-1	once	TRBD1	TGCGCCAGCAGGGGCCCCCTGAACGGGACAGAGAACACTGAAGCTTTCTTT	CASRGPLNGTENTEAFF
TRBJ2-3	TRBV5-1	NA	TRBD2	TGCGCCAGCAGCTTGCGGGGGGGCGAAACAGATACGCAGTATTTT	CASSLRGGETDTQYF
TRBJ2-5	TRBV19	NA	NA	TGTGCCAGTAGTAGAAGAGGGCGTAACCAAGAGACCCAGTACTTC	CASSRRGRNQETQYF
TRBJ1-1	TRBV7-2	NA	TRBD1	TGTGCCAGCAGCTTATCAGGGGGCTTTACTGAAGCTTTCTTT	CASSLSGGFTEAFF
TRBJ1-1	TRBV5-1	NA	TRBD1	TGCGCCAGCAGCAGTGGGACAGGGGGCGAGAATAAAGCTTTCTTT	CASSSGTGGENKAFF
TRBJ2-3	TRBV12-5	NA	NA	TGTGCTAGTGGTGTCGCGTCTAGGGGGGGGGCAGATACGCAGTATTTT	CASGVASRGGADTQYF
TRBJ2-1	TRBV3-1/TRBV3-2	NA	NA	TGTGCCAGCAGCCCAAGGACTCCAACCCTCTACAATGAGCAGTTCTTC	CASSPRTPTLYNEQFF
TRBJ2-7	TRBV7-8	NA	TRBD1	TGTGCCAGCAGCCCCCGGACAGGGAACAATGTCTACGAGCAGTACTTC	CASSPRTGNNVYEQYF
TRBJ1-6	TRBV19	NA	NA	TGTGCCAGTAGTATGGTTTGGGGGGACCACTCACCCCTCCACTTT	CASSMVWGDHSPLHF
TRBJ1-2	TRBV14	NA	NA	TGTGCCAGCAGCCAAGACACGGGGTATGGCTACACCTTC	CASSQDTGYGYTF
TRBJ2-7	TRBV7-2	NA	TRBD1	TGTGCCAGCAGCTACGGACAGGGGGCAAGTGACGAGCAGTACTTC	CASSYGQGASDEQYF
TRBJ2-3	TRBV3-1/TRBV3-2	once	NA	TGTGCCAGCAGCCAAGAAAGGACTACGTCAACGCAGTATTTT	CASSQERTTSTQYF
TRBJ1-5	TRBV7-8	NA	NA	TGTGCCAGCACCCCGGGCGGACAGCGTGGGCAGCCCCAGCATTTT	CASTPGGQRGQPQHF
TRBJ2-2	TRBV5-1	NA	NA	TGCGCCAGCAGCCCACAGGGCGGCGGGGAGCTGTTTTTT	CASSPQGGGELFF
TRBJ1-6	TRBV27	NA	TRBD1	TGTGCCAGCACCTCCCCGCGGGGACAGGGGAAAGGTTCACCCCTCCACTTT	CASTSPRGQGKGSPLHF
TRBJ2-7	TRBV21-1	NA	NA	TGTGCCAGCAGCAAATCGGGGTACTACGAGCAGTACTTC	CASSKSGYYEQYF
TRBJ1-3	TRBV27	NA	NA	TGTGCCAGCAGTTTATCGAGAGGGCCGAGCTCTGGAAACACCATATATTTT	CASSLSRGPSSGNTIYF
TRBJ1-1	TRBV7-8	NA	NA	TGTGCCAGCAGCCGCTACGTGAACACTGAAGCTTTCTTT	CASSRYVNTEAFF
TRBJ1-2	TRBV27	few	NA	TGTGCCAGCAGTAACCGCGCAGGGTATGGCTACACCTTC	CASSNRAGYGYTF